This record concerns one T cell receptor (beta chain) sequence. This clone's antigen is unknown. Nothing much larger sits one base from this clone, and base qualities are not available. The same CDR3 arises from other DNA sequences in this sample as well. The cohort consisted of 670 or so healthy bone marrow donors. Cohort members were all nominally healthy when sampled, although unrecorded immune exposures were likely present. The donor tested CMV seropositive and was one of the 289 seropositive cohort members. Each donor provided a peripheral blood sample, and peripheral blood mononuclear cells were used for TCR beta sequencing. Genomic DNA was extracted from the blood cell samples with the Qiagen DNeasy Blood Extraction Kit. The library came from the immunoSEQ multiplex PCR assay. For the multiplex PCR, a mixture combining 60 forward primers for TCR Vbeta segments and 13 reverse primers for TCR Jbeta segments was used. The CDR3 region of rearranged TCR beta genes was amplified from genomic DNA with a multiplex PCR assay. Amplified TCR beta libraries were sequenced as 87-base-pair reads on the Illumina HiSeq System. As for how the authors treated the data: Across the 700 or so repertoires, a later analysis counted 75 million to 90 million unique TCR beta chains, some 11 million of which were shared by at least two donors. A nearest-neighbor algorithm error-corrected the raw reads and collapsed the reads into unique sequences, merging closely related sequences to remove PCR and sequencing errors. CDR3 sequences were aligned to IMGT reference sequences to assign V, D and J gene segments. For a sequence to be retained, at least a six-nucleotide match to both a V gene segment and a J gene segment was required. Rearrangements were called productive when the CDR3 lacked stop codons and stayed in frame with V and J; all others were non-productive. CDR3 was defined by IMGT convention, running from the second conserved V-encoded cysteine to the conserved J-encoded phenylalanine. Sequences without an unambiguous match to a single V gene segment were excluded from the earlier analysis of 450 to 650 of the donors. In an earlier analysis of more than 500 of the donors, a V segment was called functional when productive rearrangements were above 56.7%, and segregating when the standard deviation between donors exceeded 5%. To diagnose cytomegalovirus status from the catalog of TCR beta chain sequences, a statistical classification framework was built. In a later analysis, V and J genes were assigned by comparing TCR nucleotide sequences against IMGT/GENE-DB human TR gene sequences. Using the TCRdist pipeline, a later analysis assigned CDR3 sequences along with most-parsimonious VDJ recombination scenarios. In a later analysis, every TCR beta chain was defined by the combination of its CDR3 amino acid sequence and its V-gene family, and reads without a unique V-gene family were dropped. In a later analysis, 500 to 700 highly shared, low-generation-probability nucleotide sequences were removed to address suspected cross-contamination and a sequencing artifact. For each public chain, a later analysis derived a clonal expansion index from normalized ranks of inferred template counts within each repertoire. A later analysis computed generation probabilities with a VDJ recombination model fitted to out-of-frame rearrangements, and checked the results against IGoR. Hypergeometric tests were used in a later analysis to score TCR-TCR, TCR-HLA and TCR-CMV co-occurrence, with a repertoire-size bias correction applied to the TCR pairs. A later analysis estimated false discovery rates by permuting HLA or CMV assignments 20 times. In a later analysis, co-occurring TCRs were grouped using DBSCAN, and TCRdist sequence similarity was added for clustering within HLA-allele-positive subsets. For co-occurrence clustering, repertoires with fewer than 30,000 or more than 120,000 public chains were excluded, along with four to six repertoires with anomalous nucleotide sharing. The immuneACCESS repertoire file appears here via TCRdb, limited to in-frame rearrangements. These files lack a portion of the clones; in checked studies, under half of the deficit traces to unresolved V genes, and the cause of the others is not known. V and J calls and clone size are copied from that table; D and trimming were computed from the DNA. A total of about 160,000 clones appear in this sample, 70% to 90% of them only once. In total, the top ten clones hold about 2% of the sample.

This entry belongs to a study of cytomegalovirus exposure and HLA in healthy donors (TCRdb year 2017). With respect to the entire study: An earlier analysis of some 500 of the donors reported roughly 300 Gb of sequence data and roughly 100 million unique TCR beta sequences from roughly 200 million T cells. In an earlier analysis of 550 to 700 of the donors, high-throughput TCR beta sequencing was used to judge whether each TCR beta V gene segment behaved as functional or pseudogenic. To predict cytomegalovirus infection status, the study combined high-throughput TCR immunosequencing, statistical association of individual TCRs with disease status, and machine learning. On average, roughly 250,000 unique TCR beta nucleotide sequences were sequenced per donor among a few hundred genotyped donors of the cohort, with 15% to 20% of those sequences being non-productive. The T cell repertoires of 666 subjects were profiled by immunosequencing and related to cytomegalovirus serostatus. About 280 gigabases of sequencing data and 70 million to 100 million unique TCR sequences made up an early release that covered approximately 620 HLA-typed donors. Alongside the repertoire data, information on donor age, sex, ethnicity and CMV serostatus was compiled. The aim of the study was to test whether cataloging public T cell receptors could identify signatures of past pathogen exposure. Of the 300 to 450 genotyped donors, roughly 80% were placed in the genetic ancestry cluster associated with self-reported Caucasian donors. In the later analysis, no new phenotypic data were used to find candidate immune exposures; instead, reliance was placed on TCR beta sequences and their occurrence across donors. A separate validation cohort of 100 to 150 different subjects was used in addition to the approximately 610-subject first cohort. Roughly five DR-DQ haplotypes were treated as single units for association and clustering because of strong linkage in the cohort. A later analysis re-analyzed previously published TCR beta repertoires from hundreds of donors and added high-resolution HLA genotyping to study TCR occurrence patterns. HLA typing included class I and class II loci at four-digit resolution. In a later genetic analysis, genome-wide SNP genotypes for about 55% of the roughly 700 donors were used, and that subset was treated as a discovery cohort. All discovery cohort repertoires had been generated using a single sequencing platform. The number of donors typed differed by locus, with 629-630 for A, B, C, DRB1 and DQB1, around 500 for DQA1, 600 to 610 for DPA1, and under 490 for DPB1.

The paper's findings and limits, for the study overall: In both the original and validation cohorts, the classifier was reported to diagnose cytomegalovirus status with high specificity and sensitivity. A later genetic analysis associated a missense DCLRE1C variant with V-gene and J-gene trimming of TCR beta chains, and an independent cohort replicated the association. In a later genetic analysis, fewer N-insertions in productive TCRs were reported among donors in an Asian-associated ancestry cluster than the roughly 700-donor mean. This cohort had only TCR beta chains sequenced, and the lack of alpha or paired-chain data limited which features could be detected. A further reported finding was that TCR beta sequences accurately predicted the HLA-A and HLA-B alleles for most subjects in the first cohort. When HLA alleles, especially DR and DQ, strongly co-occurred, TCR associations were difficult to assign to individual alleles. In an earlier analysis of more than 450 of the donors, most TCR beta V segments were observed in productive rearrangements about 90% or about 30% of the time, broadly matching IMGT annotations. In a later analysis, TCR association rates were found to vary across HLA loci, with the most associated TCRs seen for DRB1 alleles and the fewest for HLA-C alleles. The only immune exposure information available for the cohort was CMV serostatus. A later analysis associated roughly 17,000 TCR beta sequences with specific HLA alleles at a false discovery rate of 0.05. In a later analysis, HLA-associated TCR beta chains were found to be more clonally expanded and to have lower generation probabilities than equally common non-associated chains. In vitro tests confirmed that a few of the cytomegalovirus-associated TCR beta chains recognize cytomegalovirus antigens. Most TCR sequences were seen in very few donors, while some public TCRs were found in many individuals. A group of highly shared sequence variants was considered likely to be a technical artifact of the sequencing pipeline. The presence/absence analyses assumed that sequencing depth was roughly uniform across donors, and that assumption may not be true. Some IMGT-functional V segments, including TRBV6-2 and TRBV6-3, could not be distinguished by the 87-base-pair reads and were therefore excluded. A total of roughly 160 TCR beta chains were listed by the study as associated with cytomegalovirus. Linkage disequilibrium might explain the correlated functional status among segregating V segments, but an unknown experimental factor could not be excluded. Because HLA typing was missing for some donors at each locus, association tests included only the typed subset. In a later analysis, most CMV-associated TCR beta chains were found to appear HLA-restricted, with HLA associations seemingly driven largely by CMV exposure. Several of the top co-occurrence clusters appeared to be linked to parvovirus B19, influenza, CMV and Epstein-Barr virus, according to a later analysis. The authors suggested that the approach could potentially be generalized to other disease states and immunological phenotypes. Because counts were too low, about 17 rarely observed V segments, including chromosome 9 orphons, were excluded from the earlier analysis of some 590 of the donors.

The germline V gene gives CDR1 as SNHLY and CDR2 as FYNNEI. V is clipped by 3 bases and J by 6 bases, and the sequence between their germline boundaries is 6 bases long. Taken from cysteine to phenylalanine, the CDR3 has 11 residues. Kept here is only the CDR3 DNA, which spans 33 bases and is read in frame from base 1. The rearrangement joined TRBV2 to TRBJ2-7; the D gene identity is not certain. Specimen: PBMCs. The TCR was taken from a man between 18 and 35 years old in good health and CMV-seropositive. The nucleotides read TGTGCCAGCAGTGATTCCGGCGAGCAGTACTTC. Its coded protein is CASSDSGEQYF.